Here is one T cell receptor (beta chain) with its context. Its antigen remains unknown. One end of the junction fails to match germline, which may point to a read error. A multiplex PCR was run with 60 Vbeta primers and 13 Jbeta primers. Sequenced by immunoSEQ multiplex PCR; TCRdb stores in-frame clones only, minus some. The sample lists 110,000 to 150,000 clones; over 60% were seen once. The data originate from a study of cytomegalovirus exposure and HLA in healthy donors. General observations from the study: For cytomegalovirus status, the classifier reportedly gave diagnoses with high specificity and sensitivity. There were several of the most significant clusters that appeared linked to common viral pathogens in a later analysis. In terms of immune exposure information, only CMV serostatus was available.

This CDR3 is 14 amino acids long. The germline V gene has CDR1 SEHNR and CDR2 FQNEAQ (reference sequence). The V and J genes are TRBV7-9 and TRBJ1-1; D unresolved. The specimen sequenced was PBMCs. The receptor was derived from a male donor in good health and CMV-seropositive. The CDR3 sequence is CSSSLGTLNTEAFF. CDR3 DNA sequence: TGTTCCAGCAGCTTAGGTACTCTGAACACTGAAGCTTTCTTT. The full variable domain, completed using reference TRBV7-9 and TRBJ1-1, is DTGVSQNPRHKITKRGQNVTFRCDPISEHNRLYWYRQTLGQGPEFLTYFQNEAQLEKSRLLSDRFSAERPKGSFSTLEIQRTEQGDSAMYLCSSSLGTLNTEAFFGQGTRLTVV.